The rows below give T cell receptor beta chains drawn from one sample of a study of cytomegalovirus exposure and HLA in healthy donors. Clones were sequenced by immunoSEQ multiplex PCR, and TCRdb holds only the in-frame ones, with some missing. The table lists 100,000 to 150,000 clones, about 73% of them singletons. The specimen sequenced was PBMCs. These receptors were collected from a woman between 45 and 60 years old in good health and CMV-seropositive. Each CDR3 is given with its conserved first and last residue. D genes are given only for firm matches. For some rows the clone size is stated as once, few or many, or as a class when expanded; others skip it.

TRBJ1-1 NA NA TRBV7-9 TGTGCCAGCAGCCCGCGGGAGGTAACTTTCTTT CASSPREVTFF
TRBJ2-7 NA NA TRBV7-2 TGTGCCAGCAGCCTCTCCTACGAGCAGTACTTC CASSLSYEQYF
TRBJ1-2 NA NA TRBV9 TGTGCCAGCAGCGTAGACAGGGCCTATGGCTACACCTTC CASSVDRAYGYTF
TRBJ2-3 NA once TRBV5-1 TGCGCCAGCAATATGGGGGGGCGTAGTACAGATACGCAGTATTTT CASNMGGRSTDTQYF
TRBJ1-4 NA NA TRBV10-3 TGTGCCATCAGCCGGGGGGCAACTAATGAAAAACTGTTTTTT CAISRGATNEKLFF
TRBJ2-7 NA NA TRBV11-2 TGTGCCAGCAGCTTTGGCGGCAGAAACTACGAGCAGTACTTC CASSFGGRNYEQYF
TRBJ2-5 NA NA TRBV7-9 TGTGCCAGCAAACTTGGCGGGGAGGAGACCCAGTACTTC CASKLGGEETQYF
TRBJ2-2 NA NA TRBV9 TGTGCCAGCAGCGCGGGGGGCCTCCTCACGAAGACCGGGGAGCTGTTTTTT CASSAGGLLTKTGELFF
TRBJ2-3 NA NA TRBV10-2 TGCGCCAGCACTCCTCAGGGATCGGATACGCAGTATTTT CASTPQGSDTQYF
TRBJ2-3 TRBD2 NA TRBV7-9 TGTTCCAGCAGCTCAGCGGGGGGGAGCACAGATACGCAGTATTTT CSSSSAGGSTDTQYF
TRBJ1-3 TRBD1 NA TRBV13 TGTGCCAGCAGCTTAAGCCTAGACAGGGTTCGTCTTCGTGGGGACACCATATATTTT CASSLSLDRVRLRGDTIYF
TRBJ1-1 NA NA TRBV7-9 TGTGCCAGCAGCGCGGGTTCGAGTTTTACTGAAGCTTTCTTT CASSAGSSFTEAFF
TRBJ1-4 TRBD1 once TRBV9 TGTGCCAGCAGCGGACAGGGGGAAAAACTGTTTTTT CASSGQGEKLFF
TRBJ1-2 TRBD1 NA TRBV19 TGTGCCAGTAGTGCCGGGACAGGTGGCTATGGCTACACCTTC CASSAGTGGYGYTF
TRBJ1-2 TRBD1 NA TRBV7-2 TGTGCCAGCAGCTCGGACAGGGGGCGAGGCTACACCTTC CASSSDRGRGYTF